This T cell receptor (beta chain) was identified in a study of T-cell memory formation after mild COVID-19. MiXCR was run by TCRdb on the 5' RACE reads, yielding one entry per CDR3 protein. The sample consists of more than 110,000 distinct CDR3 sequences, approximately 25% of them appearing once. This CDR3 is built from 15 residues. Germline V CDR1 and CDR2: MDHEN, SYDVKM. V lost 6 bases to trimming and J lost 12 bases; unmatched junction nucleotides: 16. Sequenced material: PBMCs or a T cell subset sorted from them (not recorded which). The receptor was isolated from an adult woman who had mild COVID-19 (a few samples of this study predate the infection). Cell type and time point are not known. This chain links TRBV28 with TRBJ2-2; 7 bases fit TRBD2. This CDR3 reads CASSLLPSGEWKLFF. In DNA, the CDR3 is TGTGCCAGCAGCCTCCTCCCCAGCGGGGAGTGGAAGCTGTTTTTT. The full variable domain, rest sourced from reference TRBV28 and TRBJ2-2, is DVKVTQSSRYLVKRTGEKVFLECVQDMDHENMFWYRQDPGLGLRLIYFSYDVKMKEKGDIPEGYSVSREKKERFSLILESASTNQTSMYLCASSLLPSGEWKLFFGEGSRLTVL.